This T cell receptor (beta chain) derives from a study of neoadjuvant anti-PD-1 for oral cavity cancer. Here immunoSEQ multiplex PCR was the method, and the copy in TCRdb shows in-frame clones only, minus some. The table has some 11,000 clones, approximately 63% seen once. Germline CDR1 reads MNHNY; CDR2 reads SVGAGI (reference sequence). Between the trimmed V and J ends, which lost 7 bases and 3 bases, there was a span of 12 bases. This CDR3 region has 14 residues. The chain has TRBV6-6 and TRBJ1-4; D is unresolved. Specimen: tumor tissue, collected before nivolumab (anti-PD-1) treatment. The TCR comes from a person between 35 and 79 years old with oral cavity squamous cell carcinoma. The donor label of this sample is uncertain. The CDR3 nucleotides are TGTGCCAGCACCGGCGGGGTTTCTAATGAAAAACTGTTTTTT. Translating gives CASTGGVSNEKLFF.